The present T cell receptor (beta chain) was sequenced within a study of T cell responses to AZD1222 COVID-19 vaccine. Method: immunoSEQ multiplex PCR; TCRdb's copy keeps in-frame clones and lacks some. This table holds some 98,000 clones, over 75% found once. The starting material was peripheral blood, obtained on day 0 of AZD1222 vaccination. The source is an adult in good health.

As DNA, the CDR3 is TGTGCCAGCACCGGGGGGCTTAGCGTCATTGAGCAGTTCTTC. The encoded protein is CASTGGLSVIEQFF. The chain links TRBV25-1 to TRBJ2-1; TRBD2 might be the D (7 bases). The V end lost 7 bases, the J end lost 9 bases, and 19 bases lay between the germline ends. This CDR3 has 14 residues. Germline assignment: CDR1 MGHDK and CDR2 SYGVNS.